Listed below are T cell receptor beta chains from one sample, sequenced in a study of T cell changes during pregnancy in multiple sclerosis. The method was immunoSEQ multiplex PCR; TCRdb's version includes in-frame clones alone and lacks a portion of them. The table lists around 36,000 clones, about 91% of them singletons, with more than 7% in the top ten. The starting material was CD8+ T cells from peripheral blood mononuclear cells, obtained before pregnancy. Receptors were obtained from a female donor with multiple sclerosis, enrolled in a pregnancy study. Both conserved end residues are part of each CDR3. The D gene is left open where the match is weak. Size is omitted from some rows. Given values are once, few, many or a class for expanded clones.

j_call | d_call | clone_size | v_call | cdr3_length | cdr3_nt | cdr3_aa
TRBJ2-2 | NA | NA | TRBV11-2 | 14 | TGTGCCAGCAGCCCGACGAGCCAGGCCGGGGAGCTGTTTTTT | CASSPTSQAGELFF
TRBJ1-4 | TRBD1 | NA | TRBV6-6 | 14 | TGTGCCAGCAGTTACCGGGACAGCAGTGAAAAACTGTTTTTT | CASSYRDSSEKLFF
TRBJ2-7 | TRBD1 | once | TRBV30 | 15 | TGTGCCTGGAGTCCGGGGACAGGGGTATCCTACGAGCAGTACTTC | CAWSPGTGVSYEQYF
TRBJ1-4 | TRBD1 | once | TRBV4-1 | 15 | TGCGCCAGCAGCTTCAGACAGGGGGGCAATGAAAAACTGTTTTTT | CASSFRQGGNEKLFF
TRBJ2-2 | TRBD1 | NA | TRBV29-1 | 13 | TGCAGCGTTGCACAGGGGACCGGCGGGGAGCTGTTTTTT | CSVAQGTGGELFF
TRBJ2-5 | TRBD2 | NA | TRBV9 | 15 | TGTGCCAGCAGCGATAGCGGGACTGGCCCAGAGACCCAGTACTTC | CASSDSGTGPETQYF
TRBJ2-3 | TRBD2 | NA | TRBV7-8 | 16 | TGTGCCAGCCTAATTCGGACTAGCGGGAGCACAGATACGCAGTATTTT | CASLIRTSGSTDTQYF
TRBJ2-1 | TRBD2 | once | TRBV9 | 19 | TGTGCCAGCAGCGTAGGGGGACTAGCGGGTGGGACACACGTCAATGAGCAGTTCTTC | CASSVGGLAGGTHVNEQFF
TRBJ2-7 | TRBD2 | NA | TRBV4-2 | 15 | TGTGCCAGCAGCCAAGAGGCCGGCGGGAGAGACGAGCAGTACTTC | CASSQEAGGRDEQYF
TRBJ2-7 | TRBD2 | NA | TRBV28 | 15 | TGTGCCAGCAGCGCACCCTGGACTAGCGGGTACGAGCAGTACTTC | CASSAPWTSGYEQYF
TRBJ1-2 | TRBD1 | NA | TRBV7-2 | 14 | TGTGCCAGCAGCTCCTTAGGACAGGGACCGCCCTACACCTTC | CASSSLGQGPPYTF
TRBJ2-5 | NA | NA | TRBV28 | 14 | TGTGCCAGCAGCTCCGGGAGAACCCAAGAGACCCAGTACTTC | CASSSGRTQETQYF
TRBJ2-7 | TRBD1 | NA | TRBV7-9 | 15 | TGTGCCAGCAGCTCACCGGGACAGGGAATATACGAGCAGTACTTC | CASSSPGQGIYEQYF
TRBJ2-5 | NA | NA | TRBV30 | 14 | TGTGCCTGGACGGGTTCGGTGCGGCGGGAGACCCAGTACTTC | CAWTGSVRRETQYF
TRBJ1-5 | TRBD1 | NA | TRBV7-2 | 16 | TGTGCCAGCAGCTTAGAGAGGACAGGGGGCGATCAGCCCCAGCATTTT | CASSLERTGGDQPQHF
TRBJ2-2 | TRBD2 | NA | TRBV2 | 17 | TGTGCCAGCAGTGAAGCGGGTCCGGGAGGAGGGACCGGGGAGCTGTTTTTT | CASSEAGPGGGTGELFF
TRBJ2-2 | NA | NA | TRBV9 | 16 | TGTGCCAGCAGCGTAGAAGCGGACCCGAACACCGGGGAGCTGTTTTTT | CASSVEADPNTGELFF
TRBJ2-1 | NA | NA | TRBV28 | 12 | TGTGCCAGCAGTTTAAATGCGTATGAGCAGTTCTTC | CASSLNAYEQFF
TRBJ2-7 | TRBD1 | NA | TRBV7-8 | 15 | TGTGCCAGCAGCCAAGAACAGGGGGTCTTTTACGAGCAGTACTTC | CASSQEQGVFYEQYF
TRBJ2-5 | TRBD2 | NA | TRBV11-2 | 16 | TGTGCCAGCAGCTTAGCGGCTAGCGGGGTCGAAGAGACCCAGTACTTC | CASSLAASGVEETQYF